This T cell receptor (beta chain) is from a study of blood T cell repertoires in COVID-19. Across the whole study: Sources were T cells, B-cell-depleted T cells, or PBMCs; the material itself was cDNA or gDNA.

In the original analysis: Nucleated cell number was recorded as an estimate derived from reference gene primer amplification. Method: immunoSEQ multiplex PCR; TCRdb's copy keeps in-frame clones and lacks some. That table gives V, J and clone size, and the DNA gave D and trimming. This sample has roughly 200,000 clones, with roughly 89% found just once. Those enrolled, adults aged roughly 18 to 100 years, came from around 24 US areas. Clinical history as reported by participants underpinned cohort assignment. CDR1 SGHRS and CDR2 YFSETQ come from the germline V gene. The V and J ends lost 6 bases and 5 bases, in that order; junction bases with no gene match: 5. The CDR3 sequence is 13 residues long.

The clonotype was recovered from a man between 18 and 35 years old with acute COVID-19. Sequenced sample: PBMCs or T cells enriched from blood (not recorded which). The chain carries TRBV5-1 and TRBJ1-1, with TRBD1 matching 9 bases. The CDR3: CASISGTGTEAFF. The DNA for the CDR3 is TGCGCCAGCATTTCCGGGACAGGGACTGAAGCTTTCTTT.